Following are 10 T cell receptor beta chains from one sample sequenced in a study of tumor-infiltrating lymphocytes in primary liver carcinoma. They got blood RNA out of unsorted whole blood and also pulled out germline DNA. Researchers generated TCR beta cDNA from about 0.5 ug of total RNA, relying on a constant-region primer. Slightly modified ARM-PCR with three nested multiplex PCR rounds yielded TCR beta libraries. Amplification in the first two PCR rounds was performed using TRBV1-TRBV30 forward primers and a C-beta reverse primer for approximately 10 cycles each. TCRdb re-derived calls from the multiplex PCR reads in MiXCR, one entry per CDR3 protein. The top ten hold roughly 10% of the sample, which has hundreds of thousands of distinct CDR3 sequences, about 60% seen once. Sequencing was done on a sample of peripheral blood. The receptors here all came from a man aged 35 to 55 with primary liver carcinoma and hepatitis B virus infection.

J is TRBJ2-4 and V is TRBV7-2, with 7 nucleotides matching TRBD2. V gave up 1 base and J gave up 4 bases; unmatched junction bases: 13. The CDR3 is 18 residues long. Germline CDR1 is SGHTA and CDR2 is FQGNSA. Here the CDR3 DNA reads TGTGCCAGCAGCTTAGGGTTCGCCTTCCTAGCGGATAAAAACATTCAGTACTTC. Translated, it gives CASSLGFAFLADKNIQYF.

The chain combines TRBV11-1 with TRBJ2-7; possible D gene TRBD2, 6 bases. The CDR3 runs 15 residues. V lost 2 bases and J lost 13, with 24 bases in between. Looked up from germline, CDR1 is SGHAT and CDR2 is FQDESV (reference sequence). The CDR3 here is CASSLTGSGEYERYF. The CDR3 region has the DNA TGTGCCAGCAGCTTAACGGGATCGGGAGAATACGAGCGATACTTC. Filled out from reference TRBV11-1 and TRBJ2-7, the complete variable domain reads EAEVAQSPRYKITEKSQAVAFWCDPISGHATLYWYRQILGQGPELLVQFQDESVVDDSQLPKDRFSAERLKGVDSTLKIQPAELGDSAMYLCASSLTGSGEYERYFGPGTRLTVT.

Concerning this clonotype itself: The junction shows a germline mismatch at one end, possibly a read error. The DNA of the CDR3 is TGTGCCAGCAGCTTATCTCTTTTTGGCACAGATACGCACTATTTT. It codes for CASSLSLFGTDTHYF. This chain links TRBV11-2 with TRBJ2-3; D is ambiguous. The germline CDR1 and CDR2 sequences are SGHAT and FQNNGV. The CDR3 contains 15 residues.

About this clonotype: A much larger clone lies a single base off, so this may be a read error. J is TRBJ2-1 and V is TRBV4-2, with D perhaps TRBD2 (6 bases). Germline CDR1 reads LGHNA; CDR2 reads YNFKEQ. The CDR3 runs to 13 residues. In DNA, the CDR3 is TGTGCCAGCAGCCAAGATTGGGGGGATGAGCCGTTCTTC. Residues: CASSQDWGDEPFF.

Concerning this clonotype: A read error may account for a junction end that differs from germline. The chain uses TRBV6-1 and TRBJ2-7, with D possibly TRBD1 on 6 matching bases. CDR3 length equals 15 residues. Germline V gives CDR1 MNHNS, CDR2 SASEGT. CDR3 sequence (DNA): TGTGCCAGCAGTGATCTCTGGACAGTGAGGTACGAGCAGTACTTT. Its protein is CASSDLWTVRYEQYF.

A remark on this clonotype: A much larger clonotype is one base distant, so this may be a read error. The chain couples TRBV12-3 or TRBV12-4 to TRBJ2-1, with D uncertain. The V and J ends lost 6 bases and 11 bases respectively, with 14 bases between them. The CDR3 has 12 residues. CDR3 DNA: TGTGCCAGCAGCCCTATTAATAATAAGCAGTTCTTC. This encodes CASSPINNKQFF.

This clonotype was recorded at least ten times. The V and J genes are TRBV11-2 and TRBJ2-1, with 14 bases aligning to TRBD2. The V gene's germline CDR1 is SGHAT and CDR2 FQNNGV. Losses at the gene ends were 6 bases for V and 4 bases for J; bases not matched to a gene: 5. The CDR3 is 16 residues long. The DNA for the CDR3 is TGTGCCAGCAGACAGGGGACTAGCGGGAGATACAATGAGCAGTTCTTC. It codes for CASRQGTSGRYNEQFF. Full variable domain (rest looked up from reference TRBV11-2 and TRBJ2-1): EAGVAQSPRYKIIEKRQSVAFWCNPISGHATLYWYQQILGQGPKLLIQFQNNGVVDDSQLPKDRFSAERLKGVDSTLKIQPAKLEDSAVYLCASRQGTSGRYNEQFFGPGTRLTVL.

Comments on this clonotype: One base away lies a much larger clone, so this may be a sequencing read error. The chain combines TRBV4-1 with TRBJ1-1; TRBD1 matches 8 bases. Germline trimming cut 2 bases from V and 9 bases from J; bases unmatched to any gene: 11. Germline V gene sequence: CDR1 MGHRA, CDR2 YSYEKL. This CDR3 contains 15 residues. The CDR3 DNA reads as TGCGCCAGCAGCCAACCTTGGACAGGGCAGGGTCAAGCTTTCTTT. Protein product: CASSQPWTGQGQAFF.

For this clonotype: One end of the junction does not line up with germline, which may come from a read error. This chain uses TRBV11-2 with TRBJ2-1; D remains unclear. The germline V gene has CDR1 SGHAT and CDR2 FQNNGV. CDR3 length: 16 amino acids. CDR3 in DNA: TGTGCCAGCAGCCTATATTCCGGGCCTTCTAACAATAAGCAGTTCTTC. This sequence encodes CASSLYSGPSNNKQFF.

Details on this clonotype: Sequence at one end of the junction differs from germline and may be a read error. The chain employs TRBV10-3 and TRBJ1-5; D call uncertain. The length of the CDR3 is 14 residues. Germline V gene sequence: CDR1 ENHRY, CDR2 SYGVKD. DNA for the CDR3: TGTGCCATCAGCGCATGGGATGGCAATCGGCCCCAGCATTTT. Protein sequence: CAISAWDGNRPQHF.